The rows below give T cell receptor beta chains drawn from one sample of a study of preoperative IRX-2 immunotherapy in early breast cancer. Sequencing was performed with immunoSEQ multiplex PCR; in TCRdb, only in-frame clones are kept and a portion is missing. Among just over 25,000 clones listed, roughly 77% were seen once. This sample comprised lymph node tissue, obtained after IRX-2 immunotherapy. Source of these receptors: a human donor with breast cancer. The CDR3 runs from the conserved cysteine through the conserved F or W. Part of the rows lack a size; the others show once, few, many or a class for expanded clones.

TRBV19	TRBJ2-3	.	CASSTRRDRSPDTQYF
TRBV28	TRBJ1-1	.	CASSLRFGEAFF
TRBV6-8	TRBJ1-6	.	CASSARGAGSSYNSPLHF
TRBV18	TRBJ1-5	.	CASSSRTGFNQPQHF
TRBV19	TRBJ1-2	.	CASSMAGQPTKGGYTF
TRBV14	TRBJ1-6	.	CASSPIITEGMNSPLHF
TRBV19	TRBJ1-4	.	CASSIDPGAVEKLFF
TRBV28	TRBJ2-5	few	CAAGRGREETQYF
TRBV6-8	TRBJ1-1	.	CASSYLTKGRTEAFF
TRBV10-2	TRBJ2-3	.	CASSARGRGQQFTDTQYF
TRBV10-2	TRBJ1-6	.	CASSSLQGANHSPLHF
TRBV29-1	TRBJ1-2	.	CSVRDRDFGGYTF
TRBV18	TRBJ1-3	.	CASSPPGTYSGNTIYF
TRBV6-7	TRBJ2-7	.	CASSEGRYGFYEQYF
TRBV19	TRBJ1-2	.	CASSNLMQDYGYTF
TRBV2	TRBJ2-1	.	CASSVVSLSSSASYNEQFF
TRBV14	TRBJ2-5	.	CASSQDWRGMETQYF
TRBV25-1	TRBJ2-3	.	CASSRVSSVANTDTQYF
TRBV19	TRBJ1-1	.	CASSIGTNTEAFF
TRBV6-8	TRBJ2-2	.	CAIHREGTGELFF
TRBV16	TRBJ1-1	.	CASSRQSVGPEAFF
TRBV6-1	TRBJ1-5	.	CASSEETGVGNQPQHF
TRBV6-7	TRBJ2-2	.	CAISVTGGNTGELFF
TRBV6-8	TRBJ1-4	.	CASSYSHIGELRKKLFF
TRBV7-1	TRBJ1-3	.	CASSLDPGFGNTIYF
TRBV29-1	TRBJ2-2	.	CSVASRNTGELFF
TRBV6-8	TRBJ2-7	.	CASSYPGGVSYEQYF
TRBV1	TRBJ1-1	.	CASSQDLARQGLRAFF
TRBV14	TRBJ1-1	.	CASSQETIGNTEAFF
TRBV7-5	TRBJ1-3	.	CASSLVGSYSGNTIYF
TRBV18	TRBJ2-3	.	CASSPRGQGARDTQYF
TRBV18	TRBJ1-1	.	CASSPQGSEAFF
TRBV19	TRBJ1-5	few	CASSDHMTGGINQPQHF
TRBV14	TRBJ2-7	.	CASSRNLGVEQYF
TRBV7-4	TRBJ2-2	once	CASSRQTGTGELFF
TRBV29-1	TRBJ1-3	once	CSVKAGTGAGNTIYF
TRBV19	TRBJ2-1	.	CASSPGWGKNEQFF
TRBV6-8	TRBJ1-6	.	CASTNIQGSSYNSPLHF
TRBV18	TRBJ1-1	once	CASSPGLGDTEAFF
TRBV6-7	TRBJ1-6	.	CASSYSSGSSSYNSPLHF
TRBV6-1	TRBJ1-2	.	CASSEGAGGFYGYTF